These T cell receptor beta chains were read from a single sample in a study of cytomegalovirus exposure and HLA in healthy donors. Some clones are missing from TCRdb's copy, which holds only in-frame ones; the method was immunoSEQ multiplex PCR. Altogether roughly 170,000 clones are present, 84% being singletons, with the ten largest covering under 1.1%. Sample: PBMCs. The receptor source for this set is a man aged 30 to 45 in good health and CMV-seronegative. CDR3s include the opening cysteine and the closing phenylalanine or tryptophan. D genes are given only for firm matches. The listing skips clone size in some rows; elsewhere it reads once, few, many or a size class.

v_call	clone_size	d_call	j_call	cdr3_nt	cdr3_aa
TRBV2	NA	NA	TRBJ2-5	TGTGCCACCCAGGGGGGCCAAGAGACCCAGTACTTC	CATQGGQETQYF
TRBV6-6	NA	NA	TRBJ1-2	TGTGCCAGCAGTTACCAATCCGGCTATGGCTACACCTTC	CASSYQSGYGYTF
TRBV29-1	NA	TRBD2	TRBJ2-5	TGCAGCGTTGAGACTAGCGGGGGGGCCTATGAGACCCAGTACTTC	CSVETSGGAYETQYF
TRBV29-1	NA	NA	TRBJ2-7	TGCAGCGTTGAGGAGGGACAGACCTACGAGCAGTACTTC	CSVEEGQTYEQYF
TRBV27	once	NA	TRBJ1-1	TGTGCCAGCAGTGCCTCCGGGGGGGGAACGAACACTGAAGCTTTCTTT	CASSASGGGTNTEAFF
TRBV29-1	NA	NA	TRBJ1-3	TGCAGCGTTGATAATGGAAACACCATATATTTT	CSVDNGNTIYF
TRBV28	few	TRBD2	TRBJ2-7	TGTGCCAGCAGCAACCCCGGGAGGACCTACGAGCAGTACTTC	CASSNPGRTYEQYF
TRBV6-6	NA	NA	TRBJ2-7	TGTGCCAGCAGTTACCCAACAGGGAACTCCTACGAGCAGTACTTC	CASSYPTGNSYEQYF
TRBV5-1	NA	TRBD2	TRBJ2-1	TGCGCCAGCAGCACCCCAGCGGGATGGAGCTCCTACAATGAGCAGTTCTTC	CASSTPAGWSSYNEQFF
TRBV7-2	NA	TRBD1	TRBJ2-7	TGTGCCAGCACCCTCGACAGGGGAGCCTACGAGCAGTACTTC	CASTLDRGAYEQYF
TRBV23-1	once	NA	TRBJ2-3	TGCGCCAGCAGTCAAAAGAGGTTCCTAGTCTTAGATACGCAGTATTTT	CASSQKRFLVLDTQYF
TRBV2	NA	NA	TRBJ2-7	TGTGCCAGCAGATTACAGGGATCCGAGCAGTACTTC	CASRLQGSEQYF
TRBV11-3	once	NA	TRBJ2-7	TGTGCCAGCAGCTTAGGACAGACCTACGAGCAGTACTTC	CASSLGQTYEQYF
TRBV4-2	NA	NA	TRBJ2-4	TGTGCCAGCAGCCAAGATGAGGAGAAAAACATTCAGTACTTC	CASSQDEEKNIQYF
TRBV7-7	NA	TRBD2	TRBJ2-7	TGTGCCAGCAGCCCCCTAGCGGGAGTCTCCGAGCAGTACTTC	CASSPLAGVSEQYF
TRBV18	NA	NA	TRBJ1-5	TGTGCCAGCTCACCGAACCAGGGTAAAGATCAGCCCCAGCATTTT	CASSPNQGKDQPQHF
TRBV10-1	NA	TRBD2	TRBJ2-3	TGCGCCAGCAGTAAAAGCGGGAGCACCACAGATACGCAGTATTTT	CASSKSGSTTDTQYF
TRBV5-1	NA	NA	TRBJ1-2	TGCGCCAGCACACAAGGACAGCCAGTCGACTATGGCTACACCTTC	CASTQGQPVDYGYTF
TRBV6-1	NA	TRBD1	TRBJ2-3	TGTGCCAGCAGCCCGGGACAGGGGGCAGATACGCAGTATTTT	CASSPGQGADTQYF
TRBV5-1	NA	TRBD1	TRBJ2-3	TGCGCCAGCAGCACTCCGACAGGGGTCCTTAGCACAGATACGCAGTATTTT	CASSTPTGVLSTDTQYF
TRBV5-1	NA	NA	TRBJ2-5	TGCGCCAGCAGGTTTTCCGCTGGACTGTGGGAAGAGACCCAGTACTTC	CASRFSAGLWEETQYF
TRBV5-8	once	TRBD1	TRBJ2-7	TGTGCCAGCAGCTGGACAGGGGGCTACGAGCAGTACTTC	CASSWTGGYEQYF
TRBV6-5	NA	NA	TRBJ1-4	TGTGCCAGCGGGCCACAGAATGAAAAACTGTTTTTT	CASGPQNEKLFF
TRBV5-1	once	TRBD1	TRBJ2-7	TGCGCCAGCAGCTGGTGGACAGGGGGCAGCTCCTACGAGCAGTACTTC	CASSWWTGGSSYEQYF
TRBV5-1	NA	TRBD2	TRBJ2-1	TGCGCCAGCAGCTCGGATAGCGGGAGCTCCTACAATGAGCAGTTCTTC	CASSSDSGSSYNEQFF
TRBV6-6	NA	TRBD1	TRBJ1-2	TGTGCCAGCAGTGCAGGGGGACCTGGCTACACCTTC	CASSAGGPGYTF
TRBV18	NA	TRBD2	TRBJ2-1	TGTGCCAGCTCACCATCTTGGGCGGGAGCGGGGAATGAGCAGTTCTTC	CASSPSWAGAGNEQFF
TRBV27	NA	NA	TRBJ1-6	TGTGCCAGCAGTGCTTACGGACAGTATAATTCACCCCTCCACTTT	CASSAYGQYNSPLHF
TRBV7-9	NA	NA	TRBJ1-5	TGTGCCAGCAGCTCCGACGGGACTTTAGGGCCCCAGCATTTT	CASSSDGTLGPQHF
TRBV28	NA	TRBD1	TRBJ2-5	TGTGCCAGCAGCCTGGACAGGGAGCAAGAGACCCAGTACTTC	CASSLDREQETQYF
TRBV2	NA	NA	TRBJ2-5	TGTGCCAGCAGGTTAGCGGAAGAGACCCAGTACTTC	CASRLAEETQYF
TRBV7-7	NA	TRBD2	TRBJ2-5	TGTGCCAGCAGCTTTGGGGAAATAGCGGGGGGGACGGAGACCCAGTACTTC	CASSFGEIAGGTETQYF
TRBV11-2	NA	TRBD2	TRBJ2-2	TGTGCCAGCAGCTTACGACTAGCGGGAGTTCAAGCCGGGGAGCTGTTTTTT	CASSLRLAGVQAGELFF
TRBV5-8	NA	TRBD1	TRBJ1-1	TGTGCCAGCAGCTTGGAGGGACAGGGCACTGAAGCTTTCTTT	CASSLEGQGTEAFF
TRBV6-5	NA	TRBD1	TRBJ1-5	TGTGCCAGCAAGCCGGGACAGACCAATCAGCCCCAGCATTTT	CASKPGQTNQPQHF